This TCR beta chain was profiled in a study of blood T cell repertoires in COVID-19. In this sample, this clone turned up a few times. The CDR3 is 13 residues long. The V gene's germline CDR1 is LNHDA and CDR2 SQIVND (reference sequence). V was trimmed by 3 bases and J by 6 bases, leaving 8 bases between them. Authors' processing steps: Amplifying reference gene primers gave estimates of nucleated cell counts. Data came from immunoSEQ multiplex PCR; TCRdb stores just in-frame clones and leaves some out. The D gene and trimming were derived from the DNA, and the V and J assignments and clone size from that table. The sample lists about 98,000 clones, 81% occurring once.

This clonotype was obtained from a woman aged 80 or over with acute or convalescent COVID-19. The genes are TRBV19 and TRBJ2-2; D possibly corresponds to TRBD2 (5 bases). Material: peripheral blood. As DNA, the CDR3 is TGTGCCAGTAGTATGTGGGGAGCCGGGGAGCTGTTTTTT. Residues: CASSMWGAGELFF. Drawing the rest from reference TRBV19 and TRBJ2-2, the complete variable domain is DGGITQSPKYLFRKEGQNVTLSCEQNLNHDAMYWYRQDPGQGLRLIYYSQIVNDFQKGDIAEGYSVSREKKESFPLTVTSAQKNPTAFYLCASSMWGAGELFFGEGSRLTVL.